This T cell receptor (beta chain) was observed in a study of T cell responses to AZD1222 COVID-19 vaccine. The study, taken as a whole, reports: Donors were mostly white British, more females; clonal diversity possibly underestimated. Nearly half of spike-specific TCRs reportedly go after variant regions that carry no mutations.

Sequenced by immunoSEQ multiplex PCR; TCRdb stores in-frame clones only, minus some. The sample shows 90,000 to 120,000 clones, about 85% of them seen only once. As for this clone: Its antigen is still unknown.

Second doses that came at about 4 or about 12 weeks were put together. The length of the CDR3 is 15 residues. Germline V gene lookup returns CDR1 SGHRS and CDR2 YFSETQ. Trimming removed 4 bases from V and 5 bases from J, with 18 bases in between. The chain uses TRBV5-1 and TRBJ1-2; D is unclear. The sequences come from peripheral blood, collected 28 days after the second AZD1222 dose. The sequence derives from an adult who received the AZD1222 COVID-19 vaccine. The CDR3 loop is CASSPGLAAPYGYTF. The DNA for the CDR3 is TGCGCCAGCAGCCCGGGTTTGGCAGCGCCTTATGGCTACACCTTC.